This T cell receptor (beta chain) was sequenced during a study of blood T cell repertoires in COVID-19 (TCRdb year 2020). Context from the whole study: Samples from collaborators originated in the United States, Italy and Spain and spanned both the acute and convalescent phases of COVID-19. The material from the prospective study consisted of cDNA or gDNA derived from T cells, B-cell-depleted T cells, or PBMCs. Subjects who had been exposed to COVID-19, were actively infected with it, or had recovered from it provided the deeply sampled blood TCRbeta repertoires that made up the dataset. A freely available public database, intended as a resource for researchers studying the immune response to SARS-CoV-2, is where the repertoires were released. The samples were drawn from the first 160 participants of the ongoing ImmuneRACE study and from 1,254 subjects provided by 6 global collaborators. Sample metadata almost always included a de-identified subject ID, COVID-19 status, age in years and sex. Where available, HLA class I and class II types were taken from metadata supplied by the sample provider and were not determined by assay-based typing.

CDR1 is given as SGHTA and CDR2 as FQGTGA, both from the germline V gene. From cysteine to phenylalanine, the CDR3 is 13 amino acids long. Just the 39-base CDR3 DNA is kept, in frame starting at base 1. The V end gives up 5 bases and the J end 7 bases, leaving 7 bases in the junction not matched to a gene. Participants in the prospective study were aged roughly 18 to 89 years, lived in over 20 United States geographic areas, and enrolled through a virtual design. To assign participants to cohorts, the prospective study relied on clinical history that participants themselves reported in a screening survey and a study questionnaire. Exposed participants had been in contact with someone with a PCR-confirmed or clinician-diagnosed COVID-19 case within 2 weeks of study entry. In the prospective study, mobile phlebotomists collected whole blood, serum and a nasopharyngeal or oropharyngeal swab from each participant. Additional blood draws and questionnaires over an approximately 2-month period could optionally be provided by prospective study participants. Blood samples from the prospective study were shipped frozen or at room temperature prior to DNA extraction.

The investigation overall reported the following: The amount of clinical and demographic metadata varied by source and participant and was provided uncurated.

The immunoSEQ Assay, a bias-controlled multiplex PCR, was used to amplify TCRbeta CDR3 regions from genomic DNA. In the paper's pipeline: The number of nucleated cells in each sample was estimated by amplification of reference gene primers within the assay. Sequence reads were collapsed and filtered to measure the absolute abundance of every unique TCRbeta CDR3 rearrangement. For each sample, productive Simpson clonality was calculated as the square root of Simpson's diversity index over productive rearrangements. TCRdb took over this immuneACCESS table, retaining in-frame rearrangements with V and J assigned. Such tables are incomplete; in checked studies, under half of the missing clones stem from an unresolved V gene, and the remainder is unexplained. V and J calls and clone size come straight from that table; D and trimming were deduced from the DNA. Counted in this sample were around 400,000 clones; 70% to 90% of them appeared once. The top ten clonotypes cover about 1.5% of the sample.

With respect to this clone: This clone's antigen is unknown. No much larger clone exists at a distance of one base, and base qualities are not known.

In this chain, TRBV7-3 is recombined with TRBJ1-1, with TRBD1 matching 7 junction bases. Sequences were obtained from PBMCs or T cells enriched from blood (not recorded which). The sequence came from a woman under 30 who had been exposed to COVID-19. The CDR3 in this case is CASSPTRDSEAFF. Read as DNA, the sequence is TGTGCCAGCAGCCCGACCCGGGACAGTGAAGCTTTCTTT. With the rest looked up from the reference TRBV7-3 and TRBJ1-1 genes rather than sequenced, the full variable domain is GAGVSQTPSNKVTEKGKYVELRCDPISGHTALYWYRQSLGQGPEFLIYFQGTGAADDSGLPNDRFFAVRPEGSVSTLKIQRTERGDSAVYLCASSPTRDSEAFFGQGTRLTVV.